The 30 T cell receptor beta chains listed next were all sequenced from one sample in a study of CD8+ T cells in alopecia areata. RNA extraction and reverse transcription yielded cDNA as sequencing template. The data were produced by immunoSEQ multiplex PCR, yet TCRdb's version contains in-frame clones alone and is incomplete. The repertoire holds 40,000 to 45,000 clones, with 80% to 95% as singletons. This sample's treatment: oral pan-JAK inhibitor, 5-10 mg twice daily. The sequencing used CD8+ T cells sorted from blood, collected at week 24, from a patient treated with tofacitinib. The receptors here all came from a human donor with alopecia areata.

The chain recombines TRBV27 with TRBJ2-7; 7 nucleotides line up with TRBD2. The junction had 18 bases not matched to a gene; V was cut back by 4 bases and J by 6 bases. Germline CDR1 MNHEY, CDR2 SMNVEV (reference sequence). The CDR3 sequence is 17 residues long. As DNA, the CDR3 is TGTGCCAGCAGTTCAGCGGGACTAACCTACGTCCCCTCCGAGCAGTACTTC. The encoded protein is CASSSAGLTYVPSEQYF.

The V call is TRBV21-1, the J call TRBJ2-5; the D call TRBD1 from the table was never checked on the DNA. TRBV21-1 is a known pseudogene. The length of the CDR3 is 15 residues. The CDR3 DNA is TGTGCCAGCAGCAACGGAGGACAGACCCAAGAGACCCAGTACTTC. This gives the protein CASSNGGQTQETQYF.

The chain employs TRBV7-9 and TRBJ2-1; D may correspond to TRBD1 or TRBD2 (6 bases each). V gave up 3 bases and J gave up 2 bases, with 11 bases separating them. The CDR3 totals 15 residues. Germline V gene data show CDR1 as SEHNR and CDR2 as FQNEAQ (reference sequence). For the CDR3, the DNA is TGTGCCAGCAGCTTCCCCGGGGGCGCCTACAATGAGCAGTTCTTC. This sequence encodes CASSFPGGAYNEQFF.

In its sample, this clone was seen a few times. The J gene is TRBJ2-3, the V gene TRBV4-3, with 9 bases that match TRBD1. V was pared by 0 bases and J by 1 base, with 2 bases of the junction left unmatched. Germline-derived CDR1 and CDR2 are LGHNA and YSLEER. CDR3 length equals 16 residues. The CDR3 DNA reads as TGCGCCAGCAGCCAAGATAGACAGGGGGGCACAGATACGCAGTATTTT. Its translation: CASSQDRQGGTDTQYF.

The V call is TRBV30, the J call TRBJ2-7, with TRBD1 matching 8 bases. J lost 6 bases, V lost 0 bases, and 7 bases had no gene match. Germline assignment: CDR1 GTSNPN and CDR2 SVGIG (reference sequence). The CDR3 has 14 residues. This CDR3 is CAWSVRDRSFEQYF. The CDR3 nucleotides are TGTGCCTGGAGTGTAAGGGACAGGAGTTTCGAGCAGTACTTC.

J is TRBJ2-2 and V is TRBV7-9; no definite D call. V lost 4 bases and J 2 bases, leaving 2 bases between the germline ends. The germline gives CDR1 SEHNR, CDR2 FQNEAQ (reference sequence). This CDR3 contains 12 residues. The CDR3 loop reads CASSYNTGELFF. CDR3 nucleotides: TGTGCCAGCAGCTACAACACCGGGGAGCTGTTTTTT. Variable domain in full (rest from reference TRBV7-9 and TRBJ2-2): DTGVSQNPRHKITKRGQNVTFRCDPISEHNRLYWYRQTLGQGPEFLTYFQNEAQLEKSRLLSDRFSAERPKGSFSTLEIQRTEQGDSAMYLCASSYNTGELFFGEGSRLTVL.

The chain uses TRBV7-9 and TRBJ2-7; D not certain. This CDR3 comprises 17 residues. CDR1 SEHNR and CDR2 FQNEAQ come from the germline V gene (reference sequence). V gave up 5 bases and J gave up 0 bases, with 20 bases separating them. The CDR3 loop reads CASSPTLAGVDSYEQYF. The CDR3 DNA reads TGTGCCAGCAGCCCCACCTTGGCTGGGGTCGACTCCTACGAGCAGTACTTC. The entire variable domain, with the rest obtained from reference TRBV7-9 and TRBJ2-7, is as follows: DTGVSQNPRHKITKRGQNVTFRCDPISEHNRLYWYRQTLGQGPEFLTYFQNEAQLEKSRLLSDRFSAERPKGSFSTLEIQRTEQGDSAMYLCASSPTLAGVDSYEQYFGPGTRLTVT.

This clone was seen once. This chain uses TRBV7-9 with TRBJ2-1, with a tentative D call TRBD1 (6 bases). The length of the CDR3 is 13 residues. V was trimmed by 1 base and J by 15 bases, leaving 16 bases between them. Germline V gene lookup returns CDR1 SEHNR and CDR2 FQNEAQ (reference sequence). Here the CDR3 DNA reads TGTGCCAGCAGCTTAGAACCCACGGGACACAGGTTCTTC. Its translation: CASSLEPTGHRFF. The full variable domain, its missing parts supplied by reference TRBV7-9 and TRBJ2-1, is DTGVSQNPRHKITKRGQNVTFRCDPISEHNRLYWYRQTLGQGPEFLTYFQNEAQLEKSRLLSDRFSAERPKGSFSTLEIQRTEQGDSAMYLCASSLEPTGHRFFGPGTRLTVL.

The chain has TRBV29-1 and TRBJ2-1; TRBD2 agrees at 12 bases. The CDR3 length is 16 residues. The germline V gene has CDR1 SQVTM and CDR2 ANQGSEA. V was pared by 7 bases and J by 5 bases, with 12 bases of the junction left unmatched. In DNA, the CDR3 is TGCAGCGCAGGGGGGGGACTAGCGGGTGTCAACAATGAGCAGTTCTTC. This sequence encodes CSAGGGLAGVNNEQFF.

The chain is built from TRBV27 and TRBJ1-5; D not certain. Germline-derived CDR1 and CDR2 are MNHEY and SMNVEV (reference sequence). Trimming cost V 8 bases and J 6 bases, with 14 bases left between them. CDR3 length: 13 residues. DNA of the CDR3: TGTGCCAGCGCCGCGGACGAGGGTCAGCCCCAGCATTTT. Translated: CASAADEGQPQHF.

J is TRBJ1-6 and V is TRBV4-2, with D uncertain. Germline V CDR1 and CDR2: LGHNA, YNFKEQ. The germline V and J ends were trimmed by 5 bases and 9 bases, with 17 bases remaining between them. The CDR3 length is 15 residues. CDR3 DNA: TGTGCCAGCAGCTTTGGGCCCTCCCTTCCTTCACCCCTCCACTTT. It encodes CASSFGPSLPSPLHF.

This CDR3 reads CASSPDRGTYNEQFF. As DNA, the CDR3 is TGTGCCAGCAGCCCGGACAGGGGGACCTACAATGAGCAGTTCTTC. The V gene is TRBV28, the J gene TRBJ2-1, with 10 bases matching TRBD1. Trimming at V came to 6 bases and at J to 2 bases, leaving 4 bases not matched to a gene. The length of the CDR3 is 15 residues. In germline, CDR1 is MDHEN, CDR2 SYDVKM.

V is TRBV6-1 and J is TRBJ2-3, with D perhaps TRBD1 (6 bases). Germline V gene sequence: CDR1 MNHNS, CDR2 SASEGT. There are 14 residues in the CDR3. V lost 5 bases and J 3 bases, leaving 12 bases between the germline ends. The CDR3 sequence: CASSPWTATDTQYF. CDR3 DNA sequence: TGTGCCAGCAGTCCCTGGACAGCGACAGATACGCAGTATTTT.

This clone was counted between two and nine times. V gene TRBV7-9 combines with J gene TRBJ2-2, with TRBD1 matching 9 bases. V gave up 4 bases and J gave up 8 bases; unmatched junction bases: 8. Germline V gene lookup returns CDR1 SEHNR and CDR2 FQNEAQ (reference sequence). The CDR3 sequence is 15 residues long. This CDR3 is CASSSRTGAMGELFF. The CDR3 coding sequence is TGTGCCAGCAGCTCGAGGACAGGGGCGATGGGGGAGCTGTTTTTT.

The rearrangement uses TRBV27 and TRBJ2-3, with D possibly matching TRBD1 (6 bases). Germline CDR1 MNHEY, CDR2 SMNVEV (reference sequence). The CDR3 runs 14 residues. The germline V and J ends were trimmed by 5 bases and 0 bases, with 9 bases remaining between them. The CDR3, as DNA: TGTGCCAGCAGTGTTGACAGGAGCACAGATACGCAGTATTTT. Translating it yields CASSVDRSTDTQYF.

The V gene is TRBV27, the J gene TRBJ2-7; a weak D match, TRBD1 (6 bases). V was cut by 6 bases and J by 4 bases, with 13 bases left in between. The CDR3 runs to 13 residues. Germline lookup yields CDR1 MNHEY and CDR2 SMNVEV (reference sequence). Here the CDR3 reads CASSLGAAYEQYF. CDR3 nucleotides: TGTGCCAGCAGCCTGGGGGCAGCTTACGAGCAGTACTTC.

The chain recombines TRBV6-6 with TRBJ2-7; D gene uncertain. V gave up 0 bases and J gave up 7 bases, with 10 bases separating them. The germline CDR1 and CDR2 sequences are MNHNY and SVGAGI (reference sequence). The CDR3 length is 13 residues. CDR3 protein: CASSYSYGVEQYF. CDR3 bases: TGTGCCAGCAGTTACTCGTATGGGGTGGAGCAGTACTTC.

CDR3 coding DNA: TGTGCCTGGGACTTCAGCGGGGGGGCAGATACGCAGTATTTT. Its translation: CAWDFSGGADTQYF. V is TRBV30 and J is TRBJ2-3, with 10 bases aligning to TRBD2. Germline lookup yields CDR1 GTSNPN and CDR2 SVGIG (reference sequence). With 5 bases clipped from V and 4 bases from J, the junction kept 6 bases outside the gene matches. The CDR3 totals 14 residues.

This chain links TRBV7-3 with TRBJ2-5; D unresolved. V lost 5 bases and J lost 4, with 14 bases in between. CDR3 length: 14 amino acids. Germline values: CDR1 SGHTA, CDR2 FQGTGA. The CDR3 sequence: CASSPKSTGETQYF. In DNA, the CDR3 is TGTGCCAGCAGCCCGAAGAGCACCGGAGAGACCCAGTACTTC.

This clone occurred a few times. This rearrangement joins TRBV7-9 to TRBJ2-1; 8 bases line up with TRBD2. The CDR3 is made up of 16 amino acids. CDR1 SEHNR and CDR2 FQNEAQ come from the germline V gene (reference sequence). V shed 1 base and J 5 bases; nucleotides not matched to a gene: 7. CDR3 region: CASSLGAGGQNNEQFF. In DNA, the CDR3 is TGTGCCAGCAGCTTAGGGGCGGGGGGCCAAAACAATGAGCAGTTCTTC.

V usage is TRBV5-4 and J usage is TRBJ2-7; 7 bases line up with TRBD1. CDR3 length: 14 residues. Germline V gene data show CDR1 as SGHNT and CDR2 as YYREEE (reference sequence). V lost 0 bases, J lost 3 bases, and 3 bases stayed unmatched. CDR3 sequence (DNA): TGTGCCAGCAGCTTGGCACAGGGGAACTACGAGCAGTACTTC. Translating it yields CASSLAQGNYEQYF. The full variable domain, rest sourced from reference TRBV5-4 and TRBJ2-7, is ETGVTQSPTHLIKTRGQQVTLRCSSQSGHNTVSWYQQALGQGPQFIFQYYREEENGRGNFPPRFSGLQFPNYSSELNVNALELDDSALYLCASSLAQGNYEQYFGPGTRLTVT.

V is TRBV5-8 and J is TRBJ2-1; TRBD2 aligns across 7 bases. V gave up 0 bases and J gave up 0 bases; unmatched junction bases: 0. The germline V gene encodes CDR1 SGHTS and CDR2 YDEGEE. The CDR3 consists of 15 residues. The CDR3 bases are TGTGCCAGCAGCTTGGGACTAGCCTCCTACAATGAGCAGTTCTTC. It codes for CASSLGLASYNEQFF.

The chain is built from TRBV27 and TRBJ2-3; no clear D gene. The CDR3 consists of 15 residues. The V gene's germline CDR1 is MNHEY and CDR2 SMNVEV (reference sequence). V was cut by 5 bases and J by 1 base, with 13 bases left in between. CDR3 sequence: CASSPYGRGTDTQYF. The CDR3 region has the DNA TGTGCCAGCAGTCCGTACGGAAGGGGCACAGATACGCAGTATTTT.

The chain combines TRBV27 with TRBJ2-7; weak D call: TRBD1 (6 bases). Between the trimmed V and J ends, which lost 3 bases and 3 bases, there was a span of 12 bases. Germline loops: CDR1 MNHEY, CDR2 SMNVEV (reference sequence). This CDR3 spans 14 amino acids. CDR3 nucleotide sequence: TGTGCCAGCAGTTTTACAGGGAACCGCTACGAGCAGTACTTC. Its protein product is CASSFTGNRYEQYF.

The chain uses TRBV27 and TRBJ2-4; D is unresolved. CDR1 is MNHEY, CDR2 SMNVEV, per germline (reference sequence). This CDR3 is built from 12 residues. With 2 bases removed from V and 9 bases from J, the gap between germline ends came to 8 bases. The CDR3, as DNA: TGTGCCAGCAGTTTAGGAAGTGGCATTCAGTACTTC. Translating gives CASSLGSGIQYF.

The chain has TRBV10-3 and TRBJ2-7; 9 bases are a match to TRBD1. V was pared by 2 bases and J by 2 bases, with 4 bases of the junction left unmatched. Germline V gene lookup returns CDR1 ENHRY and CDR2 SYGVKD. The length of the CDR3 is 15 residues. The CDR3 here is CAISEGTGNAYEQYF. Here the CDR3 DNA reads TGTGCCATCAGTGAGGGGACAGGGAACGCCTACGAGCAGTACTTC.

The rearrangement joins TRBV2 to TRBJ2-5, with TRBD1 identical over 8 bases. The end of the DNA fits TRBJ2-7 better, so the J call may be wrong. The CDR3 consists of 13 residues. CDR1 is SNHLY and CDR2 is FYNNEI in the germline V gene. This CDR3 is CASSGQATYEQYF. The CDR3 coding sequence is TGTGCCAGTTCGGGACAGGCCACCTACGAGCAGTACTTC.

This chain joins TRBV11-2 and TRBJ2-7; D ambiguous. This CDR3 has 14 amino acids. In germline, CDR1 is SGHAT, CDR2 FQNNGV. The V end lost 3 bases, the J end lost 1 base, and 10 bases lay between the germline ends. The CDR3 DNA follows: TGTGCCAGCAGCTTGGGCACCCTTTCCTACGAGCAGTACTTC. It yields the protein CASSLGTLSYEQYF.

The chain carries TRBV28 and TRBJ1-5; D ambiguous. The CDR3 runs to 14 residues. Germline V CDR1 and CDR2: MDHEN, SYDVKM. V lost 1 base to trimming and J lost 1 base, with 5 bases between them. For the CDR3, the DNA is TGTGCCAGCAGTTTATCCGTCAGCAATCAGCCCCAGCATTTT. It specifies CASSLSVSNQPQHF.

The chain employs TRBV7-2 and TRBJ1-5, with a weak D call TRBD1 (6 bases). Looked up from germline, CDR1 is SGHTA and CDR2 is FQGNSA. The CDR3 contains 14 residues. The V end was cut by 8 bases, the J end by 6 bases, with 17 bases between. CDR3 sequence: CASGEQGTGQPQHF. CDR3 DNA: TGTGCCAGCGGGGAACAGGGTACGGGTCAGCCCCAGCATTTT.